These 16 T cell receptor beta chains share one sample of origin, sequenced in a study of T cells in Graves' hyperthyroidism and ophthalmopathy. RNA transcripts yielded amplified TCR beta CDR3 regions. A first-round RT-PCR of the TCR CDR3 used the HTBI primer set. TCRdb reprocessed the multiplex PCR reads via MiXCR and lists one record per CDR3 protein. This table holds more than 550,000 distinct CDR3 sequences, roughly 17% found once. The sequenced material came from blood. The receptors originated from a man over 45 with Graves' hyperthyroidism.

This clonotype has at least ten counts. This chain joins TRBV20-1 and TRBJ1-2; 10 bases agree with TRBD1. The V gene end was trimmed by 1 base and the J gene end by 6 bases; junction bases not matched to a gene: 11. Per the germline V gene, CDR1 is DFQATT and CDR2 is SNEGSKA (reference sequence). This CDR3 has 16 residues. The CDR3 coding sequence is TGCAGTGCTAGAGGGTTCGTGACAGGGGGCCTGAATGGCTACACCTTC. Amino acids: CSARGFVTGGLNGYTF.

This clonotype was recorded many times. V usage is TRBV3-1 and J usage is TRBJ2-1; possible D gene TRBD2, 6 bases. Trimming took 1 base from V and 4 from J, leaving 11 bases between them. The CDR3 totals 15 residues. Germline-derived CDR1 and CDR2 are LGHDT and YNNKEL (reference sequence). CDR3 sequence: CASSQALATYNEQFF. CDR3 DNA: TGTGCCAGCAGCCAAGCGCTAGCGACGTACAATGAGCAGTTCTTC.

This rearrangement joins TRBV24-1 to TRBJ2-3; no clear D. Between the trimmed V and J ends, which lost 0 bases and 11 bases, there was a span of 11 bases. The CDR3 runs 13 residues. Germline V gene lookup returns CDR1 KGHDR and CDR2 SFDVKD. CDR3 residues: CATSDLTPNRQYF. The CDR3 bases are TGTGCCACCAGTGATTTGACTCCCAATAGGCAGTATTTT.

In its sample, this clonotype was seen a few times. The chain joins TRBV6-5 to TRBJ2-5; 10 bases align to TRBD2. In germline, CDR1 is MNHEY, CDR2 SVGAGI. The CDR3 extends over 16 amino acids. Trimming at V came to 0 bases and at J to 4 bases, leaving 5 bases not matched to a gene. The CDR3 DNA follows: TGTGCCAGCAGTTACTCCCTAGCGGGAGTAGGAGAGACCCAGTACTTC. Protein sequence: CASSYSLAGVGETQYF.

This clonotype was seen repeatedly, ten times or more. The J gene is TRBJ1-1, the V gene TRBV12-3 or TRBV12-4, with D uncertain. V was clipped by 7 bases and J by 5 bases, with 14 bases between them. The CDR3 has 13 residues. The chain's CDR3 is CASTPNVWTEAFF. The CDR3 DNA reads TGTGCCAGCACCCCGAATGTGTGGACTGAAGCTTTCTTT.

This clonotype was found a few times. A much larger clonotype is one base distant, so this may be a read error. The gene calls are TRBV2 and TRBJ2-7; 7 bases match TRBD1. Germline CDR1 is SNHLY and CDR2 is FYNNEI. The CDR3 contains 14 residues. The CDR3, as DNA: TGTGCCAGCGGTGAAACAGGGGAATCCTACGAGCAGTACTTC. It is translated as CASGETGESYEQYF.

This clonotype was found a few times. The gene calls are TRBV24-1 and TRBJ2-1; D might be TRBD1 (5 bases). Trimming stripped 3 bases from V and 6 bases from J, with 20 bases between. Germline V gene data show CDR1 as KGHDR and CDR2 as SFDVKD. The CDR3 covers 17 residues. CDR3 sequence: CATSDRAGHPPLNEQFF. CDR3 coding DNA: TGTGCCACCAGTGATCGGGCCGGACATCCTCCCCTCAATGAGCAGTTCTTC.

This clonotype was seen more than once but under ten times. A much larger clone lies a single base off, so this may be a read error. The rearrangement links TRBV12-3 or TRBV12-4 to TRBJ2-4; D possibly corresponds to TRBD1 (6 bases). Trimming removed 0 bases from V and 6 bases from J, with 9 bases in between. The CDR3 totals 14 residues. CDR3: CASSLAQGRNIQYF. The CDR3 nucleotides read TGTGCCAGCAGTTTAGCACAGGGCAGAAACATTCAGTACTTC.

This clonotype was seen only once. A read error may explain this, as a much larger clone is one base away. Since no conserved phenylalanine or tryptophan closes the CDR3, a read error is the likely cause. The genes are TRBV7-2 and TRBJ2-2; possibly TRBD2 for D (5 bases). V dropped 1 base and J dropped 2 bases, with 8 bases sitting between them. This CDR3 region has 15 residues. Germline V gives CDR1 SGHTA, CDR2 FQGNSA. The CDR3 here is CASSLVGVNTGELFC. In DNA form, the CDR3 reads TGTGCCAGCAGCTTAGTCGGGGTAAACACCGGGGAGCTGTTTTGT.

This clonotype has at least ten counts. The chain joins TRBV6-1 to TRBJ2-7, with unresolved D. The CDR3 consists of 16 residues. CDR1 and CDR2 (germline): MNHNS, SASEGT. V was cut by 5 bases and J by 0 bases, with 17 bases left in between. The CDR3 loop reads CASSQPGSRSSYEQYF. CDR3 DNA: TGTGCCAGCAGTCAACCGGGCAGCCGAAGCTCCTACGAGCAGTACTTC.

The chain combines TRBV6-4 with TRBJ2-7; tentatively, D is TRBD1 (5 bases). The CDR3 loop spans 17 amino acids. The V gene's germline CDR1 is MRHNA and CDR2 SNTAGT. Trimming cost V 5 bases and J 6 bases, with 26 bases left between them. As DNA, the CDR3 is TGTGCCAGCAGTTATCACTTCCTTGACAGCGATAAGGGCGAGCAGTACTTC. Protein product: CASSYHFLDSDKGEQYF.

The sample holds many counts of this clonotype. The V gene is TRBV30, the J gene TRBJ2-3, with no clear D. Germline assignment: CDR1 GTSNPN and CDR2 SVGIG (reference sequence). The ends were cut back, 6 bases at V and 7 bases at J, with 17 bases in the middle. The CDR3 totals 13 residues. CDR3 sequence (DNA): TGTGCCTGCCTTTCCCCGCGGTCCTATACGCAGTATTTT. This translates into CACLSPRSYTQYF.

The chain combines TRBV27 with TRBJ1-1; 7 bases are shared with TRBD1. Per the germline V gene, CDR1 is MNHEY and CDR2 is SMNVEV (reference sequence). The CDR3 covers 16 residues. V trimming: 8 bases; J trimming: 4 bases; junction bases outside the gene matches: 16. CDR3 bases: TGTGCCAGCGGCCTGACAGGGTTTAACTATGGCACTGAAGCTTTCTTT. The encoded protein is CASGLTGFNYGTEAFF.

This clonotype was detected many times. The gene calls are TRBV6-2 or TRBV6-3 and TRBJ2-5, with 10 bases fitting TRBD2. The CDR3 has 16 residues. J was trimmed by 4 bases and V by 7 bases; bases with no gene match: 12. From germline, CDR1 is MNHEY and CDR2 SVGEGT. The CDR3 DNA follows: TGTGCCAGCACCAATCCGCTAGCGGGAGATCTAGAGACCCAGTACTTC. Its protein is CASTNPLAGDLETQYF.

This clonotype has at least ten counts. The rearrangement uses TRBV12-3 or TRBV12-4 and TRBJ2-1, with 7 bases that match TRBD2. The CDR3 contains 16 residues. V was clipped by 6 bases and J by 5 bases; unmatched bases: 13. CDR3 amino acids: CASSPKTSPSNNEQFF. The CDR3 bases are TGTGCCAGCAGCCCCAAGACTAGCCCTTCGAACAATGAGCAGTTCTTC.

This chain uses TRBV20-1 with TRBJ2-7, with 8 bases identical to TRBD1. Germline loops: CDR1 DFQATT, CDR2 SNEGSKA (reference sequence). This CDR3 has 15 residues. The V segment lost 0 bases and the J segment 1 base; nucleotides outside the gene matches: 5. CDR3 in amino acids: CSARDGGQVSYEQYF. The CDR3 DNA is TGCAGTGCTAGAGATGGGGGACAGGTGTCCTACGAGCAGTACTTC.